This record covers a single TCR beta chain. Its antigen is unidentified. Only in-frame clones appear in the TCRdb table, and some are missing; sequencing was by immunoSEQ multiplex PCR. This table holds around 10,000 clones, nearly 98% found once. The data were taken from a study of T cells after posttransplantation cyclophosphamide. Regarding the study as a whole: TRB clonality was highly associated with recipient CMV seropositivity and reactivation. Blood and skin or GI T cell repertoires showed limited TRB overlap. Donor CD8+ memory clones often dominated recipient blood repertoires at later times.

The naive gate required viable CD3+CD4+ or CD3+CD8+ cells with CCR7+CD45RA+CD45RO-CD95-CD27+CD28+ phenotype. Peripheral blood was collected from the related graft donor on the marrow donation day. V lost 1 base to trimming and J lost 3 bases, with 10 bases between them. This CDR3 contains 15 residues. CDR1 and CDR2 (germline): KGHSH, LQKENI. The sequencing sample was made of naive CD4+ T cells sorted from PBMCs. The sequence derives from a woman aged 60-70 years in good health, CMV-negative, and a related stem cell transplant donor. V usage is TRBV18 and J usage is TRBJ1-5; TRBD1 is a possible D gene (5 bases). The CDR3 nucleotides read TGTGCCAGCTCACCACGGGGGAGGGCCAATCAGCCCCAGCATTTT. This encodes CASSPRGRANQPQHF.